This TCR beta chain was captured by sequencing in a study of cytomegalovirus exposure and HLA in healthy donors. Concerning this clone: Its target is not known.

Findings of the study overall: Data from an earlier analysis indicated that most TCR beta V segments were productive either about 90% or about 30% of the time. In a later analysis, TCR beta V- and J-gene trimming showed a link to a missense DCLRE1C variant. Researchers catalogued 164 TCR beta chains as cytomegalovirus-associated. A later analysis showed that HLA-associated TCR beta chains had undergone more clonal expansion than equally common others.

There are 15 residues in the CDR3. V gave up 2 bases and J gave up 0 bases; unmatched junction bases: 4. Germline-derived CDR1 and CDR2 are LGHNT and FRNRAP. Primers: 60 Vbeta forward and 13 Jbeta reverse. The protocol was immunoSEQ multiplex PCR, while the TCRdb copy is restricted to in-frame clones and leaves out a portion. The table lists 160,000 or so clones, 70% to 90% of them singletons. The rearrangement links TRBV12-5 to TRBJ2-7, with 7 bases aligning to TRBD1. The clonotype comes from a woman aged 30 to 39 in good health and CMV-seronegative. Sample: PBMCs. Here the CDR3 reads CASGLTTGASYEQYF. CDR3 nucleotides: TGTGCTAGTGGTTTGACTACAGGGGCCTCCTACGAGCAGTACTTC.